These T cell receptor beta chains were read from a single sample in a study of identifying expanded T cells in peripheral blood. Profiled with immunoSEQ multiplex PCR; TCRdb holds only in-frame clones, not every one. The table records around 84,000 clones, over 85% of them present only once. Source material: blood. All receptors derive from a person between 18 and 75 years old in good health. CDR3s include the opening cysteine and the closing phenylalanine or tryptophan. Fields, in order: CDR3 protein, V gene, J gene.

CASTPRVVSAGSYNEQFF	TRBV21-1	TRBJ2-1
CASSFVLDTEAFF	TRBV7-3	TRBJ1-1
CASSEGATQYF	TRBV2	TRBJ2-5
CASRPPPGGTDTQYF	TRBV7-9	TRBJ2-3
CASSPGDRSGVEKLFF	TRBV5-1	TRBJ1-4
CAWSVQGWTEAFF	TRBV30	TRBJ1-1
CASSEVLGGAGSTEAFF	TRBV6-1	TRBJ1-1
CATESRGRYEQYF	TRBV6-5	TRBJ2-7
CASSLARWTGHANTGELFF	TRBV5-5	TRBJ2-2
CASSRTVTNYGYTF	TRBV19	TRBJ1-2
CASSQNGQDTQYF	TRBV4-2	TRBJ2-3
CASSWNRGGQETQYF	TRBV5-4	TRBJ2-5
CASSLVGATNEKLFF	TRBV5-1	TRBJ1-4
CASSSLAGESGRETQYF	TRBV19	TRBJ2-5
CASSLQSGGYEQYF	TRBV14	TRBJ2-7
CASSVGVGNEQFF	TRBV9	TRBJ2-1
CASSPGQGIDEQYF	TRBV18	TRBJ2-7
CASGTVLGRYGYTF	TRBV12-5	TRBJ1-2
CASSLRRDTEAFF	TRBV5-1	TRBJ1-1
CASSDPLGQVLSNQPQHF	TRBV6-1	TRBJ1-5
CASSLESGSLTYEQYF	TRBV27	TRBJ2-7
CASSFSGSVFSEQFF	TRBV9	TRBJ2-1
CASRVDRGSSDTQYF	TRBV6-4	TRBJ2-3
CASSVGSHNEQFF	TRBV9	TRBJ2-1
CASSWGLNQPQHF	TRBV27	TRBJ1-5
CASSPTGTGGGYTF	TRBV7-2	TRBJ1-2
CASSEGVRVSEAFF	TRBV6-1	TRBJ1-1
CASSPARDYGYTF	TRBV14	TRBJ1-2
CASISPQGAEAFF	TRBV2	TRBJ1-1
CASSTRDRDYGYTF	TRBV18	TRBJ1-2
CASSYRGLNTEAFF	TRBV2	TRBJ1-1
CASSLSGSGSYEQFF	TRBV5-6	TRBJ2-1
CASAQWGRGKDNEQFF	TRBV25-1	TRBJ2-1
CASSQTTGGVAEAFF	TRBV28	TRBJ1-1
CASSQDPGGGANNEQFF	TRBV4-1	TRBJ2-1
CASSLRGQNTEAFF	TRBV11-2	TRBJ1-1
CASSRRGLAGNSGSYEQYF	TRBV19	TRBJ2-7